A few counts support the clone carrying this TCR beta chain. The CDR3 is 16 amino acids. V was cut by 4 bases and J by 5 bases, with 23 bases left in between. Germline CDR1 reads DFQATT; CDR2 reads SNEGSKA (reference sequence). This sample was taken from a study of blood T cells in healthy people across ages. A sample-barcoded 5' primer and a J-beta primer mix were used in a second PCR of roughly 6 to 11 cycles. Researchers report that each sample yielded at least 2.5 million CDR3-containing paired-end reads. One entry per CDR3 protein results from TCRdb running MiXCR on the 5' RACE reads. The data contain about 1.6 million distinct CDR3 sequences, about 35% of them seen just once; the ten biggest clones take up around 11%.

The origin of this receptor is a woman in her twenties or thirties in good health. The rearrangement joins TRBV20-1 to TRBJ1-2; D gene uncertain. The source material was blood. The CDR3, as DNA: TGCAGTGCTAAGGCGGGCCGATTCGGTTACCTTTATGGCTACACCTTC. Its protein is CSAKAGRFGYLYGYTF.